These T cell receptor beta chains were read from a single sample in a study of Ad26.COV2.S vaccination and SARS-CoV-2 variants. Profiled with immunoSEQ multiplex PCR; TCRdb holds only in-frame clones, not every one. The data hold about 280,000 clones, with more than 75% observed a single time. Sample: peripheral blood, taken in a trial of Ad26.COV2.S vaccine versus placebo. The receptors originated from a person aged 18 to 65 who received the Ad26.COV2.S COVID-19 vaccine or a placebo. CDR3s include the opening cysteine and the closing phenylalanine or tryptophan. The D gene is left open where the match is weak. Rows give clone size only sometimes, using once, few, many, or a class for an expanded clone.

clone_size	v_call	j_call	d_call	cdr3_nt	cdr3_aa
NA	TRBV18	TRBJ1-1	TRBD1	TGTGCCAGCTCTCGGACAGGGCCAATGAACACTGAAGCTTTCTTT	CASSRTGPMNTEAFF
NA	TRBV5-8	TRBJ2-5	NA	TGTGCCAGCGGCCTGGCAGGGAGGAGGACCCAGTACTTC	CASGLAGRRTQYF
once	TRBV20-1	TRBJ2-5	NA	TGCAGTGCCCCCCGACAAGAGACCCAGTACTTC	CSAPRQETQYF
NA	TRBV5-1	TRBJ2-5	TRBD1	TGCGCCAGCCGGACAGGGACAGAGACCCAGTACTTC	CASRTGTETQYF
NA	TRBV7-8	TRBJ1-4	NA	TGTGCCAGCAGCTTAGTCGCGGGACCGTGGATGAGAAAACTGTTTTTT	CASSLVAGPWMRKLFF
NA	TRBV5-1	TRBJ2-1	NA	TGCGCCAGCAGTCCGGGGTGGAGAGGTGAGCAGTTCTTC	CASSPGWRGEQFF
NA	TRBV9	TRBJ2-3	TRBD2	TGTGCCAGCAGCAGAACCGGGACTAGCGCGAATACGCAGTATTTT	CASSRTGTSANTQYF
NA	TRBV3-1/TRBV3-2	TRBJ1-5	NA	TGTGCCAGCAGCCAAGACTACAGGGCTGATTATAGCAATCAGCCCCAGCATTTT	CASSQDYRADYSNQPQHF
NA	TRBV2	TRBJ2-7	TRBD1	TGTGCCAGCAGTGCCTCCACCGGGACAGGGGGGCACGAGCAGTACTTC	CASSASTGTGGHEQYF
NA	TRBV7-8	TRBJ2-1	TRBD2	TGTGCCAGCAGCTTAAGACTAGCGGGCTACAATGAGCAGTTCTTC	CASSLRLAGYNEQFF
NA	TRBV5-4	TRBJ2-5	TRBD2	TGTGCCAGCAGCTTGGAAGGCCTAGCGGGGGGGCAAGAGACCCAGTACTTC	CASSLEGLAGGQETQYF
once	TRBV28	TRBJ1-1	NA	TGTGCCAGCAGTTTACAAGTACAGGCGTCTTTCTTT	CASSLQVQASFF
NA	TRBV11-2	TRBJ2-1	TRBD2	TGTGCCAGCAGCTCACTAGCGGGAGGTAGGAATGAGCAGTTCTTC	CASSSLAGGRNEQFF
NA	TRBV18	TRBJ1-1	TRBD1	TGTGCCAGCTCACCATTTGGAGACAGGGTTGACACTGAAGCTTTCTTT	CASSPFGDRVDTEAFF
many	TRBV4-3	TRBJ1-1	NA	TGCGCCAGCAGCCAAGTAGTTCGGCTAACGAACACTGAAGCTTTCTTT	CASSQVVRLTNTEAFF
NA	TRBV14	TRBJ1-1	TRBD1	TGTGCCAGCAGCCAAAACGGACAGGGGGCCATTTCGGTCGCTGAAGCTTTCTTT	CASSQNGQGAISVAEAFF
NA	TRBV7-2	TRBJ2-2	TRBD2	TGTGCCAGCAGCTTATATCCCCTAGCGGCTAACACCGGGGAGCTGTTTTTT	CASSLYPLAANTGELFF
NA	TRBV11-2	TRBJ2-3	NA	TGTGCCAGCAGCTTAGAGTGGCAGGGCGGCCCAGATACGCAGTATTTT	CASSLEWQGGPDTQYF
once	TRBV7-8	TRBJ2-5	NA	TGTGCCAGCAGCCCCTGGACAAACCAAGAGACCCAGTACTTC	CASSPWTNQETQYF
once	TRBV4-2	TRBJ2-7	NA	TGTGCCAGCAGTCCCGACATTTTGGGCTCCTACGAGCAGTACTTC	CASSPDILGSYEQYF
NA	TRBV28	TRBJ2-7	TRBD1	TGTGCCAGCAGCTTAACCCCGGGACGGGCAGGGGGTCACGAGCAGTACTTC	CASSLTPGRAGGHEQYF
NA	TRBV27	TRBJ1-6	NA	TGTGCCAGCAGTTTATCCCCATTTGGGGGTGGTAATTCACCCCTCCACTTT	CASSLSPFGGGNSPLHF
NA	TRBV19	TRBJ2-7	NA	TGTGCCAGTAGTACCCGGACAGCGGGTTCAATCTACGAGCAGTACTTC	CASSTRTAGSIYEQYF
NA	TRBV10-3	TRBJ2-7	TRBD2	TGTGCCATCAGTAAAGGGCCTTCCAGGGCTAGCGGGACCGACGGAACGTACGAGCAGTACTTC	CAISKGPSRASGTDGTYEQYF
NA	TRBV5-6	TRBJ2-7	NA	TGTGCCAGCAGCTGGTACCGGGACGGGATACCCAACGAGCAGTACTTC	CASSWYRDGIPNEQYF
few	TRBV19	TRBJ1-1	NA	TGTGCCAGTAGTTTAATGCCCCAGGTGAACACTGAAGCTTTCTTT	CASSLMPQVNTEAFF
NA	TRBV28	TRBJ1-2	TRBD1	TGTGCCAGCAGTTCTACCGATACAGGGGGAAGATTGTATGGCTACACCTTC	CASSSTDTGGRLYGYTF
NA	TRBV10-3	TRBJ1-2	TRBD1	TGTGCCATCACGAGGGACAGCTCAATCTATGGCTACACCTTC	CAITRDSSIYGYTF
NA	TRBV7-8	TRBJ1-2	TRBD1	TGTGCCAGCAGCTGGACAGGGAACTATGGCTACACCTTC	CASSWTGNYGYTF
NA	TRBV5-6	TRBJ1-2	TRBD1	TGTGCCAGCAGCTTGTTTGAACAGGGGGCAGGCGGCTACACCTTC	CASSLFEQGAGGYTF
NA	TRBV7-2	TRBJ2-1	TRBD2	TGTGCCAGCAGCTCACTACTTGGGACTAGCGGATACAATGAGCAGTTCTTC	CASSSLLGTSGYNEQFF
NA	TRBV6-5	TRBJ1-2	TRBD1	TGTGCCAGCAGTTACTCTCTAGACAGGGGGCTCGGCTACACCTTC	CASSYSLDRGLGYTF
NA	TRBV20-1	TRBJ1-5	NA	TGCAGTGCTAGTCCAGTGCCCAATCAGCCCCAGCATTTT	CSASPVPNQPQHF
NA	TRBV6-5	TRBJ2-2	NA	TGTGCCAGCAGTTACTCTGGGGGTTGGGAGCTGTTTTTT	CASSYSGGWELFF
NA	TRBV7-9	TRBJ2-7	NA	TGTGCCAGCAGCGGGGAGAGCAGGAACTCCTACGAGCAGTACTTC	CASSGESRNSYEQYF
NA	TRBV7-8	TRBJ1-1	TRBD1	TGTGCCAGCAGCTTAGGACAGGGGCCGAACACTGAAGCTTTCTTT	CASSLGQGPNTEAFF
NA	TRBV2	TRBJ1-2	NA	TGTGCCAGCAGAGACAGCTATGGCTACACCTTC	CASRDSYGYTF
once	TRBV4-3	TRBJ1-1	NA	TGCGCCAGCAGCCAAGGGTCAGGTCGAGGTGTGGCTTTCTTT	CASSQGSGRGVAFF
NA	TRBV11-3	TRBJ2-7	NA	TGTGCCAGCAGCTTATCGGGGTCGGGCGAGCAGTACTTC	CASSLSGSGEQYF
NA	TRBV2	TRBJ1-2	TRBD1	TGTGCAGATGACAGGGGCCTGGGTGGCTACACCTTC	CADDRGLGGYTF
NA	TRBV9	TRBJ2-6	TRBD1	TGTGCCAGCAGCGTGAGACAGGGCTCTGGGGCCAACGTCCTGACTTTC	CASSVRQGSGANVLTF
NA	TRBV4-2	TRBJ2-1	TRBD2	TGTGCCAGCAGCCAAGATGGCGGCGGGAGCGAAGGGTACAATGAGCAGTTCTTC	CASSQDGGGSEGYNEQFF